This T cell receptor (beta chain) was observed in a study of blood T cells in healthy people across ages (dated by TCRdb to about 2015). About the study as a whole: Template switching captured roughly one uniquely barcoded TCR beta cDNA molecule per two T cells in model experiments. Using the same blood draw, the study looked at two additional independent replicas of 1 million unique cDNA reads for two donors, one aged 18 to 30 and the other aged 80 or older. The study measured age-related changes in TCR beta repertoire diversity using deep sequencing normalized with unique cDNA molecular identifiers. Four age groups were formed from the donors: young (average approximately 17 years), middle-aged (just under 40), aged (about 62) and long-lived (around 80). General findings and caveats noted by the study authors: Compared with the aged group, more naive CD4+ T cells, fewer expanded clones and increased TCR diversity were shown by the long-lived group, suggesting age selection. There was a strong correlation between observed TCR beta diversity and the percentage of naive T cells measured by flow cytometry. The CMV infection status of donors was not known, potentially confounding age-related changes in expanded clonotypes. Estimates of total diversity based on one million sequenced T cells were considered lower bounds and underestimates. As age increased, observed TCR beta diversity per million T cells dropped in a roughly linear way, and a significant reduction was already evident by age 40. Since profiling was done on bulk unsorted PBMCs, naive and antigen-experienced compartments could not be conclusively compared.

Germline trimming: 6 bases from V, 1 base from J; junction bases outside gene matches: 7. As encoded in the germline V gene (reference sequence), CDR1 is DFQATT while CDR2 is SNEGSKA. Spanning cysteine to phenylalanine, the CDR3 consists of 15 amino acids. Only CDR3 DNA is held: 45 bases, read in frame from base 1. The donors were 40 or so Caucasian individuals from Russia, aged 6 to 90 years, who were systemically healthy. Around 10 milliliters of peripheral blood were collected from each donor into EDTA-treated Vacutainer tubes. Ficoll-Paque density-gradient centrifugation was used to isolate PBMCs, with at least 6 million per sample. Trizol reagent was used to extract total RNA from the PBMCs, yielding at least 6 micrograms per sample. For every donor, flow cytometry on a PBMC aliquot measured the percentage of naive CD45RAhigh/CD27high T cells. The library relied on 5' RACE. The instrument given in TCRdb is Illumina HiSeq 2500. A second 7 to 11 cycle PCR used a sample-barcoded 5' primer and a J-beta primer mix. A template-switch 5' adaptor carrying 12 random nucleotides introduced a unique molecular identifier onto each TCR beta cDNA molecule. Each sample yielded at least 2.5 million CDR3-containing paired-end reads. The Mint cDNA synthesis kit, primed by a TRBC-specific oligonucleotide, was used to synthesize first-strand cDNA from all RNA. After uracil-DNA glycosylase treatment, a first 18-cycle PCR used universal primers M1SS and BC2_uni_R on all cDNA. On the study's bioinformatics: Each sample was normalized by randomly selecting 1 million high-quality reads, each carrying a distinct molecular identifier. Instead of being binned into consensus sequences, reads that shared molecular identifiers were thrown out. CDR3 identification, clonotype clustering and error correction used MiTCR with a Q25 quality threshold and the strictest error-elimination algorithm. A nonparametric unseen species model using Euler transformation provided a lower-bound estimate of total TCR beta diversity. The raw public reads went through TCRdb reprocessing: fastp at Q25, MiXCR clone calling, in-frame beta chains kept. Each entry merges the rows of one CDR3 protein and shows their most common DNA and genes. V and J calls and clone size were set by TCRdb, not the authors. The sample table shows some 760,000 distinct CDR3 sequences, and roughly 25% are seen once. In total, the top ten clones hold more than 3% of the sample.

Only a few counts were recorded for this clonotype. Its antigen has not been determined. Base quality data are lacking; no much larger clone is found one base away. This sample also belongs to another study, concerning T cells of mothers and their children. From that second study: Nine systemically healthy Caucasian individuals served as donors, namely three mothers together with their six children. cDNA synthesis used all of the extracted RNA, with 1.5 ug of RNA in each 15 ul reaction. In the second PCR, sample barcodes and 2-4 random nucleotides were introduced via the M1S primer. Over 10 million TCR beta CDR3 reads came from each mother, compared with a few million reads from each child. In both related and unrelated pairs, thymic selection shapes the output of TCR recombination in a similar way, with inherited differences having only a minor effect. Normalized repertoire overlap in related mother-child pairs was always slightly higher than in unrelated mother-child pairs, but the difference was never significant. Persistent microchimeric T cell clones were not detected, at a sensitivity of about 100 clones per million clonotypes. In the study, deep NGS was used to compare the TCR beta repertoires of mothers and children, and features distinguishing related mother-child pairs from unrelated individuals were sought. On average, the children were approximately 12 +/- 4 years old, while the mothers were roughly 40 +/- 4 years old. After adapter ligation with NEBNext reagents, the libraries were sequenced on Illumina HiSeq 2000 with 100+100 nt paired-end reads. Mother and child libraries were prepared a month apart and sequenced in separate runs to prevent cross-contamination. For each donor, between about 450,000 and 2,300,000 distinct TCR beta clonotypes were identified. Naive TCR beta clonotypes were estimated from low-frequency clonotypes matched to each donor's FACS-determined naive share, without sorting.

The source of this sequence is a boy aged 10-17 years in good health. Sequenced: blood. Rearrangement joined TRBV20-1 to TRBJ2-2; TRBD2 fits 8 bases in the junction. Here is the DNA: TGCAGTGCGGACGTAGCGGGAATGAACACCGGGGAGCTGTTTTTT. It specifies CSADVAGMNTGELFF.